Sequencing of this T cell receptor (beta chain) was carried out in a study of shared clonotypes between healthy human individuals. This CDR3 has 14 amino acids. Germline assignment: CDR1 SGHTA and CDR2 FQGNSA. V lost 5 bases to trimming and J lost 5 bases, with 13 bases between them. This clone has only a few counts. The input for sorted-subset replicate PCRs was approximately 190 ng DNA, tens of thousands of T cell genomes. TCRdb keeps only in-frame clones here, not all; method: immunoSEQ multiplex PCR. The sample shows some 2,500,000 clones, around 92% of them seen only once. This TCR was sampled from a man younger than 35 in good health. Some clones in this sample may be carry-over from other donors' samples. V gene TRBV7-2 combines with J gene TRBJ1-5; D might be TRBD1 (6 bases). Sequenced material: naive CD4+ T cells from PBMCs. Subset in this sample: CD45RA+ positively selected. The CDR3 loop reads CASSQTGSDQPQHF. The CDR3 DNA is TGTGCCAGCAGCCAGACAGGTTCCGATCAGCCCCAGCATTTT.